Below are 12 T cell receptor beta chains sequenced from a single sample in a study of CD8 T cells in Susac syndrome. Reverse transcription used about 0.5 to 1 ug RNA and random hexamers. TCRdb re-called the immunoSEQ multiplex PCR reads with MiXCR, one entry per CDR3 protein. The table includes roughly 130,000 distinct CDR3 sequences, just under 95% detected once. Specimen: CD8+ T cells from PBMCs. The receptors here all came from a human donor with Susac syndrome.

This chain joins TRBV7-2 and TRBJ1-6; unclear D gene. Trimming shortened V by 2 bases and J by 10 bases, and 12 bases separated the two germline ends. Germline CDR1 is SGHTA and CDR2 is FQGNSA. The CDR3 sequence is 14 residues long. DNA of the CDR3: TGTGCCAGCAGCTTAATGTTGGGGAACTCACCCCTCCACTTT. It yields the protein CASSLMLGNSPLHF.

The chain combines TRBV11-2 with TRBJ2-7, with 9 bases lining up with TRBD1. V lost 3 bases, J lost 0 bases, and 3 bases stayed unmatched. The CDR3 runs to 15 residues. CDR1 is SGHAT and CDR2 is FQNNGV in the germline V gene. The CDR3 loop reads CASSFGTGISYEQYF. Here the CDR3 DNA reads TGTGCCAGCAGCTTTGGGACAGGGATCTCCTACGAGCAGTACTTC.

The rearrangement joins TRBV20-1 to TRBJ2-3; possible D gene TRBD1, 5 bases. V was pared by 2 bases and J by 2 bases, with 11 bases between. The V gene's germline CDR1 is DFQATT and CDR2 SNEGSKA (reference sequence). There are 14 residues in the CDR3. This CDR3 reads CSARSFRDTDTQYF. For the CDR3, the DNA is TGCAGTGCTAGATCCTTCAGGGACACAGATACGCAGTATTTT.

The count of this clonotype is one. V usage is TRBV9 and J usage is TRBJ1-5; D call uncertain. There are 13 residues in the CDR3. Germline V CDR1 and CDR2: SGDLS, YYNGEE. The ends were cut back, 0 bases at V and 4 bases at J, with 5 bases in the middle. The CDR3 spells CASSVAGNQPQHF. CDR3 bases: TGTGCCAGCAGCGTAGCGGGGAATCAGCCCCAGCATTTT.

This rearrangement joins TRBV9 to TRBJ2-3; TRBD1 agrees at 10 bases. Germline trimming cut 2 bases from V and 0 bases from J; bases unmatched to any gene: 12. Germline V lookup: CDR1 SGDLS, CDR2 YYNGEE. This CDR3 has 19 residues. DNA for the CDR3: TGTGCCAGCAGCGTTCCGAGTCCCGGGACAGGGGCTAGCACAGATACGCAGTATTTT. Amino acid sequence: CASSVPSPGTGASTDTQYF. Supplemented by reference TRBV9 and TRBJ2-3, the full variable domain reads DSGVTQTPKHLITATGQRVTLRCSPRSGDLSVYWYQQSLDQGLQFLIQYYNGEERAKGNILERFSAQQFPDLHSELNLSSLELGDSALYFCASSVPSPGTGASTDTQYFGPGTRLTVL.

The chain links TRBV29-1 to TRBJ2-1, with 10 bases identical to TRBD2. The CDR3 sequence is 14 residues long. Looked up from germline, CDR1 is SQVTM and CDR2 is ANQGSEA. Trimming took 6 bases from V and 5 from J; bases not matched to a gene: 7. The CDR3 reads CSVALAGVNNEQFF. CDR3 nucleotide sequence: TGCAGCGTAGCTCTAGCGGGGGTTAACAATGAGCAGTTCTTC.

This clonotype has only a few counts. The chain is built from TRBV6-2 or TRBV6-3 and TRBJ2-2; D gene unclear. The CDR3 covers 12 residues. Germline CDR1 reads MNHEY; CDR2 reads SVGEGT. Trimming removed 2 bases at V and 7 bases at J, with 5 bases between. CDR3 bases: TGTGCCAGCAGTTACAATCTCGGGGAGCTGTTTTTT. This translates into CASSYNLGELFF.

CDR3 in DNA: TGTGCCAGCAGCTTAGCTGTAGGGGACACTGAAGCTTTCTTT. Residues: CASSLAVGDTEAFF. The chain carries TRBV7-9 and TRBJ1-1; D is possibly TRBD1 (5 bases). The ends were cut back, 0 bases at V and 3 bases at J, with 8 bases in the middle. CDR1 SEHNR and CDR2 FQNEAQ come from the germline V gene (reference sequence). The CDR3 loop spans 14 amino acids.

This rearrangement joins TRBV5-1 to TRBJ2-5; weak D call: TRBD2 (5 bases). This CDR3 spans 14 amino acids. Trimming removed 2 bases from V and 2 bases from J, with 10 bases in between. Germline V lookup: CDR1 SGHRS, CDR2 YFSETQ. CDR3 DNA: TGCGCCAGCAGCTTTGGACTGTTGCAAGAGACCCAGTACTTC. This encodes CASSFGLLQETQYF.

The chain links TRBV29-1 to TRBJ2-1; 9 positions match TRBD2. Germline CDR1 SQVTM, CDR2 ANQGSEA. Trimming took 6 bases from V and 4 from J; bases not matched to a gene: 13. CDR3 length equals 16 residues. Here the CDR3 reads CSVKILAGEAYNEQFF. Here the CDR3 DNA reads TGCAGCGTGAAGATCTTAGCGGGGGAAGCTTACAATGAGCAGTTCTTC.

J is TRBJ1-2 and V is TRBV27, with 8 bases matching TRBD1. V gave up 3 bases and J gave up 5 bases; unmatched junction bases: 11. Germline CDR1 and CDR2: MNHEY and SMNVEV (reference sequence). CDR3 length equals 16 residues. CDR3 DNA sequence: TGTGCCAGCAGTTTTCAATCACAGGGGGAGGGATATGGCTACACCTTC. Its translation: CASSFQSQGEGYGYTF.

The CDR3 DNA is TGTGCCAGCAGCCAAGAAGCACGGGGGACAGGGACTGAAGCTTTCTTT. Encoded protein: CASSQEARGTGTEAFF. The V gene is TRBV4-2, the J gene TRBJ1-1; TRBD1 aligns across 9 bases. J lost 5 bases, V lost 0 bases, and 7 bases had no gene match. The CDR3 totals 16 residues. Germline CDR1 is LGHNA and CDR2 is YNFKEQ.